This T cell receptor beta chain was found in a study of shared clonotypes between healthy human individuals. The CDR3 contains 14 residues. Looked up from germline, CDR1 is KGHSH and CDR2 is LQKENI. The germline V and J ends were trimmed by 0 bases and 6 bases, with 8 bases remaining between them. Repertoires were generated with immunoSEQ multiplex PCR, while TCRdb's copy carries only in-frame clones and drops some. The data hold around 700,000 clones, with about 78% observed a single time. The chain is built from TRBV18 and TRBJ2-2; D remains unclear. The sample taken for sequencing was memory CD4+ T cells sorted from blood. As for subset: CD45RA-negative fraction. The TCR sequence derives from a woman aged 25 to 39 in good health. This CDR3 is CASSPPAAPGELFF. The CDR3 region has the DNA TGTGCCAGCTCACCACCGGCAGCCCCCGGGGAGCTGTTTTTT.